This TCR beta chain was identified in a study of T cells expressing NK-cell markers. TCRdb re-called the 5' RACE reads and gives one entry per CDR3 protein, without DNA. Found here are about 390,000 distinct CDR3 sequences; the top ten clones hold around 11%. CDR1 and CDR2 (germline): SGHTA, FQGTGA. The CDR3 consists of 16 residues. Material for sequencing was blood T cells: a sorted CD56 or NKG2C T cell subset, CD4+ or CD8+ T cells, or bulk PBMC T cells (not recorded which). This clonotype was obtained from a woman aged 45-65 years in good health. The chain employs TRBV7-3 and TRBJ2-1; there is no DNA to check the TCRdb D call of TRBD2. CDR3 region: CASSLIVAGGLNEQFF.